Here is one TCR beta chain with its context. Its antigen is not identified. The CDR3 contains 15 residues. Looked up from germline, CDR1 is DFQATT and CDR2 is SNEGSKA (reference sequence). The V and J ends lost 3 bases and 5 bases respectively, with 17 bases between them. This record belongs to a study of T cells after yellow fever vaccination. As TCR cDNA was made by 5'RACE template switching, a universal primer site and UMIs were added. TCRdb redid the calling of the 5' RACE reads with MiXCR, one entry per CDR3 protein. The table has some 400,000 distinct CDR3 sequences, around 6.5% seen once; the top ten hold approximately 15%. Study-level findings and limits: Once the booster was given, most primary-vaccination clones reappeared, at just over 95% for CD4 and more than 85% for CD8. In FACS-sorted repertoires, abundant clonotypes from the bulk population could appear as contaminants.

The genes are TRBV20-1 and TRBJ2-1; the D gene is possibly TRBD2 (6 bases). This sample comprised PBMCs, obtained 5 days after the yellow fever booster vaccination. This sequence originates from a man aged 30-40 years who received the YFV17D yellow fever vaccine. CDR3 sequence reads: CSARGGSSFHNEQFF. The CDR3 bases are TGCAGTGCTAGGGGGGGTTCTAGCTTCCACAATGAGCAGTTCTTC.